This TCR beta chain appears in the sequencing data of a study of read filtering for tumor transcriptome and immune sequencing. This clonotype was seen many times. The library was built from about 400 ng RNA with molecular barcoded adaptors for alpha/delta and beta/gamma chains. MiXCR was run by TCRdb on the reads, yielding one entry per CDR3 protein. The profile shows approximately 50,000 distinct CDR3 sequences, about 20% of them singletons. This TCR came from a donor aged 40 or over with multiple myeloma. Sequenced: a population of CD138-negative cells sorted from bone marrow.

CDR3 in DNA: TGTGCCAGCAGTCCCGTCCCGGGACTAGCGCCCAGTGGTACGCAGTATTTT. It codes for CASSPVPGLAPSGTQYF. The chain links TRBV28 to TRBJ2-3, with TRBD2 matching over 10 bases. The CDR3 extends over 17 amino acids. V was clipped by 5 bases and J by 8 bases; unmatched bases: 16. Germline CDR1 reads MDHEN; CDR2 reads SYDVKM. Based on the CDR3 plus reference TRBV28 and TRBJ2-3, the full variable domain is DVKVTQSSRYLVKRTGEKVFLECVQDMDHENMFWYRQDPGLGLRLIYFSYDVKMKEKGDIPEGYSVSREKKERFSLILESASTNQTSMYLCASSPVPGLAPSGTQYFGPGTRLTVL.